The 23 T cell receptor beta chains given below trace back to one sample, sequenced in a study of T cell responses to AZD1222 COVID-19 vaccine. Data came from immunoSEQ multiplex PCR; TCRdb stores just in-frame clones and leaves some out. The repertoire has 120,000 or so clones, about nine tenths of them found once; the top ten carry roughly 7%. The material was peripheral blood, obtained on day 0 of AZD1222 vaccination. These receptors originate from an adult in good health.

This chain connects TRBV4-1 to TRBJ2-1; D not resolved. The CDR3 is 12 amino acids. V lost 3 bases and J lost 6, with 6 bases in between. Germline V gene sequence: CDR1 MGHRA, CDR2 YSYEKL. DNA for the CDR3: TGCGCCAGCAGCCATCGCGGCAATGAGCAGTTCTTC. This codes for CASSHRGNEQFF.

This clone appeared a single time. This chain connects TRBV28 to TRBJ1-5; TRBD1 is a possible D gene (6 bases). V was shortened by 5 bases and J by 6 bases, with 14 bases between the two germline ends. This CDR3 has 14 residues. From germline, CDR1 is MDHEN and CDR2 SYDVKM. The CDR3: CASSTSGARQPQHF. In DNA form, the CDR3 reads TGTGCCAGCAGTACCTCAGGGGCACGTCAGCCCCAGCATTTT. The full variable domain, with the rest looked up from reference TRBV28 and TRBJ1-5, is DVKVTQSSRYLVKRTGEKVFLECVQDMDHENMFWYRQDPGLGLRLIYFSYDVKMKEKGDIPEGYSVSREKKERFSLILESASTNQTSMYLCASSTSGARQPQHFGDGTRLSIL.

The chain employs TRBV12-2 and TRBJ2-1. TRBV12-2 constitutes a pseudogene. The CDR3 is made up of 14 amino acids. CDR3 region: CASRLASRHNEQFF. The CDR3 DNA is TGTGCAAGTCGCTTAGCTAGTAGGCACAATGAGCAGTTCTTC.

In its sample, this clone was seen once. The rearrangement links TRBV3-1 (or the pseudogene TRBV3-2) to TRBJ1-2, with D unresolved. Trimming shortened V by 0 bases and J by 9 bases, and 8 bases separated the two germline ends. The germline V gene encodes CDR1 LGHDT and CDR2 YNNKEL (reference sequence). CDR3 size: 12 residues. CDR3 loop: CASSQERIRYTF. DNA of the CDR3: TGTGCCAGCAGCCAAGAAAGGATTCGCTACACCTTC.

The V and J genes are TRBV3-1 (or the pseudogene TRBV3-2) and TRBJ2-2, with TRBD2 as a possible D gene (6 bases). This CDR3 is built from 15 residues. Germline values: CDR1 LGHDT, CDR2 YNNKEL (reference sequence). Deletions cut 4 bases from V and 5 bases from J, with 14 bases between. CDR3 amino acids: CASSRGRGRTGELFF. The CDR3 DNA follows: TGTGCCAGCAGCCGCGGCCGTGGGAGGACCGGGGAGCTGTTTTTT.

The chain has TRBV14 and TRBJ2-1; 12 bases agree with TRBD2. This CDR3 is 15 amino acids long. With 2 bases clipped from V and 7 bases from J, the junction kept 3 bases outside the gene matches. The germline V gene has CDR1 SGHDN and CDR2 FVKESK. CDR3 residues: CASSQLAGGGNEQFF. CDR3 DNA sequence: TGTGCCAGCAGCCAACTAGCGGGAGGGGGGAATGAGCAGTTCTTC.

The chain employs TRBV29-1 and TRBJ1-2; no reliable D call. V was pared by 3 bases and J by 8 bases, with 16 bases between. The CDR3 length is 13 residues. Per the germline V gene, CDR1 is SQVTM and CDR2 is ANQGSEA. CDR3 in amino acids: CSVEQRWNQGYTF. CDR3 bases: TGCAGCGTTGAGCAGAGATGGAATCAGGGCTACACCTTC.

The chain is built from TRBV6-5 and TRBJ1-5; D unresolved. The CDR3 consists of 14 residues. V was cut by 9 bases and J by 2 bases, with 14 bases left in between. The V gene's germline CDR1 is MNHEY and CDR2 SVGAGI. In DNA, the CDR3 is TGTGCCAGTACCCACAGAATCGGCAATCAGCCCCAGCATTTT. Encoded protein: CASTHRIGNQPQHF.

V usage is TRBV28 and J usage is TRBJ1-5, with 8 bases fitting TRBD1. The germline V gene has CDR1 MDHEN and CDR2 SYDVKM. The CDR3 is 13 residues long. Unmatched junction bases numbered 1, after V lost 6 bases and J lost 3 bases. This CDR3 reads CASRDRANQPQHF. The DNA of the CDR3 is TGTGCCAGCAGGGACAGGGCCAATCAGCCCCAGCATTTT.

V is TRBV5-5 and J is TRBJ2-7, with D possibly TRBD1 on 6 matching bases. This CDR3 has 13 amino acids. Germline CDR1 reads SGHKS; CDR2 reads YYEKEE (reference sequence). V lost 2 bases and J 5 bases, leaving 11 bases between the germline ends. The CDR3 loop reads CASSLGQRNEQYF. CDR3 in DNA: TGTGCCAGCAGCTTAGGACAGCGCAACGAGCAGTACTTC.

This chain connects TRBV3-1 (or the pseudogene TRBV3-2) to TRBJ2-7; 10 nucleotides agree with TRBD2. The CDR3 is 16 amino acids. Trimming removed 6 bases from V and 6 bases from J; junction bases left unmatched: 14. Germline CDR1 and CDR2: LGHDT and YNNKEL (reference sequence). In nucleotides, the CDR3 is TGTGCCAGCAGTCGCGCCCCGGGACTAGCGCTTTTCGAGCAGTACTTC. Its translation: CASSRAPGLALFEQYF.

The chain carries TRBV7-9 and TRBJ1-1; D not certain. CDR1 is SEHNR and CDR2 is FQNEAQ in the germline V gene (reference sequence). The CDR3 consists of 12 residues. V shed 5 bases and J shed 0 bases, with 4 bases lying between them. In nucleotides, the CDR3 is TGTGCCAGCAGCCGGGTGAACACTGAAGCTTTCTTT. It translates to CASSRVNTEAFF. The variable domain in full, with the rest retrieved from reference TRBV7-9 and TRBJ1-1, is DTGVSQNPRHKITKRGQNVTFRCDPISEHNRLYWYRQTLGQGPEFLTYFQNEAQLEKSRLLSDRFSAERPKGSFSTLEIQRTEQGDSAMYLCASSRVNTEAFFGQGTRLTVV.

The chain carries TRBV5-4 and TRBJ1-6; D not certain. Trimming shortened V by 2 bases and J by 7 bases, and 10 bases separated the two germline ends. CDR3 length equals 14 residues. Germline CDR1 and CDR2: SGHNT and YYREEE (reference sequence). Here the CDR3 DNA reads TGTGCCAGCAGCTTATTGGGGAACAATTCACCCCTCCACTTT. Translation: CASSLLGNNSPLHF.

The chain carries TRBV29-1 and TRBJ2-3, with D maybe TRBD1 (5 bases). The germline gives CDR1 SQVTM, CDR2 ANQGSEA. With 6 bases removed from V and 2 bases from J, the gap between germline ends came to 15 bases. This CDR3 is 14 amino acids long. The CDR3: CSVTAAGSTDTQYF. CDR3 bases: TGCAGCGTGACCGCTGCAGGGTCCACAGATACGCAGTATTTT.

The V gene is TRBV5-1, the J gene TRBJ2-7; 8 nucleotides agree with TRBD1. CDR3 size: 16 residues. CDR1 and CDR2 (germline): SGHRS, YFSETQ. The V and J ends lost 0 bases and 7 bases, in that order; junction bases with no gene match: 12. The CDR3 nucleotides are TGCGCCAGCAGCTTGGCCGTGACAGGGGATTCGGGAGAGCAGTACTTC. Protein product: CASSLAVTGDSGEQYF.

The chain is built from TRBV11-2 and TRBJ2-5; 7 bases map to TRBD2. V dropped 5 bases and J dropped 0; count of bases not matched to a gene: 6. This CDR3 has 15 amino acids. From germline, CDR1 is SGHAT and CDR2 FQNNGV. CDR3 sequence: CASSALLANQETQYF. In nucleotides, the CDR3 is TGTGCCAGCAGCGCCCTACTAGCGAACCAAGAGACCCAGTACTTC.

This clone came up a few times. The gene calls are TRBV28 and TRBJ2-2; TRBD2 agrees at 7 bases. The CDR3 consists of 15 residues. The germline gives CDR1 MDHEN, CDR2 SYDVKM. V trimming: 4 bases; J trimming: 1 base; junction bases outside the gene matches: 3. CDR3 sequence reads: CASSSASGNTGELFF. CDR3 sequence (DNA): TGTGCCAGCAGTTCGGCTAGCGGGAACACCGGGGAGCTGTTTTTT.

V gene TRBV2 combines with J gene TRBJ2-1, with TRBD2 matching over 8 bases. Germline values: CDR1 SNHLY, CDR2 FYNNEI. With 6 bases clipped from V and 6 bases from J, the junction kept 4 bases outside the gene matches. There are 13 residues in the CDR3. In DNA form, the CDR3 reads TGTGCCAGCAGCGGGAGGGTGCGCAATGAGCAGTTCTTC. Translation: CASSGRVRNEQFF.

The rearrangement joins TRBV11-3 to TRBJ1-1, with a weak D call TRBD1 (5 bases). V was cut by 1 base and J by 3 bases, with 6 bases left in between. Germline V CDR1 and CDR2: SGHNT, YENEEA. CDR3 length: 13 amino acids. CDR3 DNA: TGTGCCAGCAGCTTAGCAGGGTACACTGAAGCTTTCTTT. The encoded protein is CASSLAGYTEAFF.

V is TRBV24-1 and J is TRBJ2-1, with D unresolved. The CDR3 length is 12 residues. V was shortened by 0 bases and J by 9 bases, with 5 bases between the two germline ends. Germline CDR1 and CDR2: KGHDR and SFDVKD. The DNA of the CDR3 is TGTGCCACCAGTGATTTGAGCCCTGAGCAGTTCTTC. This encodes CATSDLSPEQFF.

The CDR3 region is CASSLVHANTDTQYF. CDR3 in DNA: TGCGCCAGCAGCTTGGTTCACGCAAACACAGATACGCAGTATTTT. The rearrangement uses TRBV5-1 and TRBJ2-3; no clear D gene. This CDR3 has 15 residues. The germline gives CDR1 SGHRS, CDR2 YFSETQ. Trimming removed 0 bases at V and 2 bases at J, with 10 bases between. Full variable domain (outside the CDR3, taken from reference TRBV5-1 and TRBJ2-3): KAGVTQTPRYLIKTRGQQVTLSCSPISGHRSVSWYQQTPGQGLQFLFEYFSETQRNKGNFPGRFSGRQFSNSRSEMNVSTLELGDSALYLCASSLVHANTDTQYFGPGTRLTVL.

This clone appeared once. The chain joins TRBV11-2 to TRBJ2-1; 11 nucleotides agree with TRBD2. This CDR3 contains 15 residues. V trimming: 0 bases; J trimming: 9 bases; junction bases outside the gene matches: 4. The V gene's germline CDR1 is SGHAT and CDR2 FQNNGV. The CDR3 spells CASSLELAGAPEQFF. CDR3 bases: TGTGCCAGCAGCTTAGAACTAGCGGGAGCCCCTGAGCAGTTCTTC. Combining the CDR3 with reference TRBV11-2 and TRBJ2-1 gives the whole variable domain EAGVAQSPRYKIIEKRQSVAFWCNPISGHATLYWYQQILGQGPKLLIQFQNNGVVDDSQLPKDRFSAERLKGVDSTLKIQPAKLEDSAVYLCASSLELAGAPEQFFGPGTRLTVL.

This clone was seen a single time. This rearrangement joins TRBV29-1 to TRBJ2-7; no firm D call. The CDR3 totals 12 residues. Trimming removed 4 bases at V and 2 bases at J, with 9 bases between. Germline CDR1 and CDR2: SQVTM and ANQGSEA. CDR3 amino acids: CSVASYPYEQYF. The DNA of the CDR3 is TGCAGCGTTGCTAGTTACCCCTACGAGCAGTACTTC.